Listed below are T cell receptor beta chains from one sample, sequenced in a study of cytomegalovirus exposure and HLA in healthy donors. Libraries were prepared by immunoSEQ multiplex PCR; TCRdb keeps only in-frame clonotypes and omits some of them. The top ten hold about 2.7% of the sample, which has around 190,000 clones, around 77% seen once. Sequenced sample: PBMCs. Receptor source: a woman in her twenties or thirties in good health and CMV-seronegative. Each CDR3 is given with its conserved first and last residue. A D gene is named only where the DNA matches it firmly. Size values are once, few and many counts, or a class for expanded clones, and some rows have none.

clone_size,j_call,v_call,d_call,cdr3_aa,cdr3_nt
few,TRBJ2-1,TRBV4-2,TRBD2,CASSNEPLGEGRVNEQFF,TGTGCCAGCAGCAACGAACCGCTAGGGGAGGGCCGTGTTAATGAGCAGTTCTTC
NA,TRBJ2-5,TRBV2,TRBD1,CASSVGQGRIQETQYF,TGTGCCAGCAGTGTGGGACAGGGGCGGATTCAAGAGACCCAGTACTTC
NA,TRBJ2-7,TRBV7-9,TRBD2,CASSALATNYEQYF,TGTGCCAGCAGCGCACTAGCGACAAACTACGAGCAGTACTTC
NA,TRBJ1-3,TRBV7-2,TRBD1,CASSPRDRDTGNTIYF,TGTGCCAGCAGCCCTCGGGACAGGGACACTGGAAACACCATATATTTT
NA,TRBJ2-3,TRBV5-6,NA,CASSRWTGETTDTQYF,TGTGCCAGCAGCCGTTGGACGGGGGAGACCACAGATACGCAGTATTTT
NA,TRBJ1-5,TRBV6-1,NA,CASLGQFNQPQHF,TGTGCCAGCCTTGGACAGTTCAATCAGCCCCAGCATTTT
NA,TRBJ2-1,TRBV7-9,TRBD1,CASSLVLGVRGLNEQFF,TGTGCCAGCAGCTTAGTTTTGGGGGTGAGGGGGCTGAATGAGCAGTTCTTC
few,TRBJ2-7,TRBV30,TRBD1,CAWGSGTAYEQYF,TGTGCCTGGGGGTCCGGGACAGCCTACGAGCAGTACTTC
NA,TRBJ1-3,TRBV30,TRBD1,CAWSVKGAYTIYF,TGTGCCTGGAGTGTAAAGGGGGCGTACACCATATATTTT
NA,TRBJ2-1,TRBV4-2,TRBD2,CASSQIAGGPENEQFF,TGTGCCAGCAGCCAAATAGCGGGGGGGCCCGAAAATGAGCAGTTCTTC
NA,TRBJ2-7,TRBV28,TRBD2,CASSLHPASGRDEQYF,TGTGCCAGCAGTTTACACCCGGCTAGCGGGAGGGACGAGCAGTACTTC
NA,TRBJ2-5,TRBV7-6,TRBD1,CASSPGQGSLQYF,TGTGCCAGCAGCCCGGGACAGGGCTCCTTGCAGTACTTC
NA,TRBJ2-1,TRBV4-1,NA,CASSQGPERNPYNEQFF,TGCGCCAGCAGCCAAGGGCCTGAACGAAACCCCTACAATGAGCAGTTCTTC
NA,TRBJ1-2,TRBV7-3,TRBD1,CASSLTGGYGYPF,TGTGCCAGCAGCTTGACAGGGGGGTATGGCTACCCCTTC
NA,TRBJ2-3,TRBV9,TRBD2,CASSVAVAGGGTDTQYF,TGTGCCAGCAGCGTAGCTGTGGCGGGAGGAGGGACAGATACGCAGTATTTT
NA,TRBJ1-4,TRBV27,TRBD1,CASTGQGSEKLFF,TGTGCCAGCACCGGACAGGGCTCTGAAAAACTGTTTTTT
NA,TRBJ2-5,TRBV5-6,NA,CASSLTGFQETQYF,TGTGCCAGCAGTTTAACGGGGTTTCAAGAGACCCAGTACTTC
NA,TRBJ2-3,TRBV28,NA,CASSLQGLSTDTQYF,TGTGCCAGCAGTTTACAGGGACTTAGCACAGATACGCAGTATTTT
NA,TRBJ1-1,TRBV6-5,NA,CASSYSWVGGLGAFF,TGTGCCAGCAGTTACTCTTGGGTCGGTGGGCTGGGAGCTTTCTTT
NA,TRBJ1-5,TRBV5-4,TRBD1,CASSTDRGTQPQHF,TGTGCCAGCAGCACGGACAGGGGAACTCAGCCCCAGCATTTT
few,TRBJ2-7,TRBV6-5,NA,CASSYSEAYSYEQYF,TGTGCCAGCAGTTACTCAGAGGCGTACTCCTACGAGCAGTACTTC
NA,TRBJ1-3,TRBV10-3,TRBD1,CAITPQGDGNTIYF,TGTGCCATCACCCCACAGGGGGACGGAAACACCATATATTTT
NA,TRBJ2-3,TRBV11-2,TRBD2,CASSGSGSISDTQYF,TGTGCCAGCAGCGGCAGCGGGAGTATTTCAGATACGCAGTATTTT
NA,TRBJ2-7,TRBV7-9,NA,CSSSPRGRTYEQYF,TGTTCCAGCAGCCCCCGAGGGAGGACCTACGAGCAGTACTTC
NA,TRBJ1-2,TRBV11-2,NA,CASSLDRSTTYGYTF,TGTGCCAGCAGCTTAGACAGGTCAACCACCTATGGCTACACCTTC
NA,TRBJ1-2,TRBV5-1,TRBD1,CASSPIPGQRDGYTF,TGCGCCAGCAGCCCAATACCGGGACAGAGGGATGGCTACACCTTC
NA,TRBJ2-7,TRBV4-1,NA,CASSQGDSYEQYF,TGCGCCAGCAGCCAAGGCGACAGCTACGAGCAGTACTTC
NA,TRBJ2-1,TRBV2,NA,CASSEIQLRQAMGQQFF,TGTGCCAGCAGTGAAATTCAGTTGAGACAGGCAATGGGGCAGCAGTTCTTC
few,TRBJ1-1,TRBV11-1,NA,CASSLAEDGNTEAFF,TGTGCCAGCAGCTTAGCGGAGGATGGGAACACTGAAGCTTTCTTT
NA,TRBJ2-7,TRBV14,TRBD1,CASSPLLGTGTYEQYF,TGTGCCAGCAGCCCCCTGCTAGGGACAGGGACCTACGAGCAGTACTTC